What follows describes a single T cell receptor (beta chain). Its binding antigen is unknown. Base qualities are missing; no much larger clone stands one base away. This record belongs to a study of PD-1 blockade in classical Hodgkin lymphoma (dated by TCRdb to 2018 to 2020). Describing the broader study: Nivolumab dosing was 3 mg/kg intravenously every 2 weeks, continuing until either disease progression or unacceptable toxicity. The study used CyTOF and TCR beta sequencing to define a peripheral blood immune signature of response to PD-1 blockade in classical Hodgkin lymphoma. Summary of the overall study and its limitations: Newly diagnosed patients were reported to have lower baseline TCR diversity than healthy donors, and relapsed/refractory patients were reported to have lower baseline TCR diversity still. Diversity was lower in patients who began nivolumab less than 1 year after ASCT, so these patients were left out of later analyses to avoid confounding by immune reconstitution. Trial patients with a complete response had baseline diversity similar to that of newly diagnosed patients, while partial responders and progressors had significantly lower diversity. The study was limited to a single clinical trial cohort, and causes of repertoire differences, possibly disease activity or prior therapy, remained undefined. A significant rise by C4D1 was seen in CD4+ but not CD8+ TCR diversity (p=0.0027 vs p=0.16), with the rise being most apparent in complete responders (p=0.02).

The germline V gene (reference sequence) sets CDR1 to LNHDA and CDR2 to SQIVND. From the cysteine up to the phenylalanine, the CDR3 has a length of 15 residues. The retained sequence is limited to the CDR3, 45 bases, with the frame set at the first base. At the junction V is shortened by 5 bases and J by 1 base; bases outside the gene matches: 3. The time point label of this sample denotes: cycle 2 day 1 (C2D1) of nivolumab. All trial patients had relapsed after autologous stem cell transplantation, with cohorts A, B and C differing in prior brentuximab vedotin exposure. The trial cohort comprised 60 or so patients with relapsed/refractory classical Hodgkin lymphoma whose best overall responses were complete response, partial response or progressive disease. Single-agent nivolumab was administered to trial patients in the multi-cohort phase II CheckMate 205 trial. Best overall response was determined by an independent review committee according to the 2007 International Working Group response criteria. Trial PBMCs were obtained immediately prior to nivolumab initiation (C1D1) and on therapy at cycle 2 day 1 and cycle 4 day 1. Peripheral blood was collected in 8 mL Vacutainer Cell Preparation Tubes, from which PBMCs were isolated by centrifugation and then cryopreserved.

Genomic DNA was isolated using the Qiagen DNeasy kit from unsorted PBMCs as well as from negatively selected CD4+ and CD8+ fractions. TCR beta CDR3 regions were subjected to amplification by immunoSEQ multiplex PCR with primers that anneal to V and J segments. A synthetic immune receptor repertoire was used to minimize amplification bias, and any residual bias was removed computationally once sequencing was done. On the authors' methods: Repertoire diversity was quantified as the Shannon entropy index using custom Python scripts. Unsorted, CD4+ and CD8+ repertoires were analyzed separately, except in combined analyses where CD4+ and CD8+ sequences were merged in silico. A clone counted as expanded when the clone's frequency after treatment rose at least 2-fold relative to C1D1, and clones undetected at baseline were given a pseudocount of 0.5. Singleton clones were defined as clones with 0 or 1 copy at C1D1, and non-singleton clones were defined as clones with 2 or more copies. By matching protein sequences in sorted samples from the same patient, clones expanded in unsorted samples were annotated as CD4+, CD8+ or unknown. Diversity changes from C1D1 to C4D1 were tested in paired samples using Wilcoxon tests. As stored in TCRdb, this immuneACCESS dataset retains in-frame rearrangements with V and J assigned. A fraction of the clones does not appear; measured against another copy, unresolved V genes explain less than half of the discrepancy, and the remainder lacks a known reason. Clone size and the V and J calls come from that table; the DNA yielded D and trimming. A total of 95,000 to 100,000 clones appear in this sample, roughly 90% of them only once. The ten largest clones add up to approximately 6.3% of the sample.

The source material was peripheral blood mononuclear cells (PBMCs), sampled before the second cycle of nivolumab. This sequence uses TRBV19 and TRBJ1-5, with 9 bases in between that match TRBD1. This TCR derives from a human donor with classical Hodgkin lymphoma. The CDR3 region reads CASSAGTGSNQPQHF. The DNA sequence is given as TGTGCCAGTAGTGCCGGGACAGGGAGCAATCAGCCCCAGCATTTT.